Listed below are T cell receptor beta chains from one sample, sequenced in a study of blood T cell repertoires in COVID-19. Produced via immunoSEQ multiplex PCR; TCRdb's table is partial and in-frame only. The table includes 130,000 to 150,000 clones, around 84% detected once. What was sequenced was peripheral blood. The source of these receptors is a human donor in a cohort sampled during active COVID-19. CDR3s include the opening cysteine and the closing phenylalanine or tryptophan. The D gene is left open where the match is weak. Rows may omit the clone size; those that give it use once, few, many or a size class.

clone size	V gene	J gene	D gene	CDR3 DNA	CDR3 protein
NA	TRBV10-3	TRBJ2-3	NA	TGTGCCATCAGTGAGTCCAGGGGGAGGGATACGCAGTATTTT	CAISESRGRDTQYF
few	TRBV4-3	TRBJ1-3	NA	TGCGCCAGCAGCCAAGGACGACACTCTGGAAACACCATATATTTT	CASSQGRHSGNTIYF
NA	TRBV6-5	TRBJ1-2	TRBD1	TGTGCCAGCAGGGGACAGTACCCTTTCTATGGCTACACCTTC	CASRGQYPFYGYTF
NA	TRBV11-3	TRBJ1-2	NA	TGTGCCAGCAGCCCGGGGTTAGGCTACACCTTC	CASSPGLGYTF
NA	TRBV6-5	TRBJ1-2	NA	TGTGCCAGCAGTTCTGATTGGGAGGCCTATGGCTACACCTTC	CASSSDWEAYGYTF
NA	TRBV7-2	TRBJ2-5	NA	TGTGCCAGCAGCTTCTCGGGTAGTCAGACCCAGTACTTC	CASSFSGSQTQYF
NA	TRBV5-4	TRBJ2-5	TRBD2	TGTGCCAGCAGCTTGCGGCTAGCGGGGGCAGAGACCCAGTACTTC	CASSLRLAGAETQYF
NA	TRBV28	TRBJ2-7	NA	TGTGCCAGCAGTTTCGTCTACGAGCAGTACTTC	CASSFVYEQYF
NA	TRBV19	TRBJ1-4	TRBD1	TGTGCCACTCGGACAGGGTACGAAAAACTGTTTTTT	CATRTGYEKLFF
NA	TRBV6-6	TRBJ1-5	NA	TGTGCCAGCAGCAGAGGGAGCAATCAGCCCCAGCATTTT	CASSRGSNQPQHF
NA	TRBV7-9	TRBJ2-7	TRBD2	TGTGCCAGCAAGCTAGCGGGGAGCCACGAGCAGTACTTC	CASKLAGSHEQYF
NA	TRBV7-2	TRBJ1-5	NA	TGTGCCAGCAGCTTAGTAACGGGACAAACCCAGCATTTT	CASSLVTGQTQHF
NA	TRBV19	TRBJ2-5	NA	TGTGCCAGTAGTATAACAGGGCGAGAGACCCAGTACTTC	CASSITGRETQYF
NA	TRBV29-1	TRBJ1-5	NA	TGCAGCGTTAGGGGCGAGGGCAATCAGCCCCAGCATTTT	CSVRGEGNQPQHF
NA	TRBV19	TRBJ2-7	TRBD1	TGTGCCAGTAGTATCGGCCCAGGGGGCTCCTACGAGCAGTACTTC	CASSIGPGGSYEQYF
NA	TRBV3-1/TRBV3-2	TRBJ1-6	TRBD1	TGTGCCAGCAGCCAAACCGGACAGGTCGTAAATTCACCCCTCCACTTT	CASSQTGQVVNSPLHF
NA	TRBV19	TRBJ1-2	NA	TGTGCCAGTAAGGACGGGGGGAAGTATGGCTACACCTTC	CASKDGGKYGYTF
NA	TRBV18	TRBJ1-4	TRBD1	TGTGCCAGCTCAACGACAGGGGATGAAAAACTGTTTTTT	CASSTTGDEKLFF
NA	TRBV5-1	TRBJ2-2	TRBD1	TGCGCCAGCAGGGGACAGGGATACACCGGGGAGCTGTTTTTT	CASRGQGYTGELFF
NA	TRBV7-9	TRBJ1-1	NA	TGTGCCAGCATGTTCTCCCGGGGAAGAACTGAAGCTTTCTTT	CASMFSRGRTEAFF
NA	TRBV3-1/TRBV3-2	TRBJ1-2	NA	TGTGCCAGCAGCCCTGGCCCGGGGGGCTACACCTTC	CASSPGPGGYTF
NA	TRBV6-5	TRBJ2-7	NA	TGTGCCAGCAGGCCCCCAGGTATGGTCGAGCAGTACTTC	CASRPPGMVEQYF
NA	TRBV18	TRBJ1-3	NA	TGTGCCAGCTCACCAATAAACGGCTCTGGAAACACCATATATTTT	CASSPINGSGNTIYF
NA	TRBV7-2	TRBJ1-2	NA	TGTGCCAGCAGCTACGGGGGGGGTTATGGCTACACCTTC	CASSYGGGYGYTF
NA	TRBV18	TRBJ2-3	TRBD2	TGTGCCAGCTCACCCGGACTAGCGGGAAGCACAGATACGCAGTATTTT	CASSPGLAGSTDTQYF
NA	TRBV7-2	TRBJ2-3	NA	TGTGCCAGCAGCTTATTTCATCAGGATACGCAGTATTTT	CASSLFHQDTQYF
NA	TRBV18	TRBJ2-5	TRBD1	TGTGCCAGCTCACCACAACAGGGGGGTGAAGAGACCCAGTACTTC	CASSPQQGGEETQYF
NA	TRBV28	TRBJ2-2	NA	TGTGCCAGTTCGGGACTGAGGGAGCTGTTTTTT	CASSGLRELFF
NA	TRBV21-1	TRBJ1-1	NA	TGTGCCAGCAGTCTAGGGGAGGGGGACACTGAAGCTTTCTTT	CASSLGEGDTEAFF
NA	TRBV11-3	TRBJ1-2	NA	TGTGCCAGCAGCTTAGAACACACCGCAAACTATGGCTACACCTTC	CASSLEHTANYGYTF
NA	TRBV3-1/TRBV3-2	TRBJ2-2	NA	TGTGCCAGCAGCCAAGTGAGCGGCACTCCGGCGACCGGGGAGCTGTTTTTT	CASSQVSGTPATGELFF
NA	TRBV27	TRBJ1-2	TRBD1	TGTGCCAGCAGTTTAGGGACAGCTTATGGCTACACCTTC	CASSLGTAYGYTF
NA	TRBV11-2	TRBJ2-7	NA	TGTGCCAGCAGCTTAATTGGGGCGGTGGGTGCGTTAAGGAACTACGAGCAGTACTTC	CASSLIGAVGALRNYEQYF
NA	TRBV7-9	TRBJ1-1	NA	TGTGCCAGCAGCTCACAGCTCAGGATGAACACTGAAGCTTTCTTT	CASSSQLRMNTEAFF
NA	TRBV19	TRBJ2-7	NA	TGTGCCAGTAGAAAGCGCGACGGCTCCTACGAGCAGTACTTC	CASRKRDGSYEQYF
NA	TRBV18	TRBJ1-1	TRBD1	TGTGCCAGCTCACCACCCGGGACAGCCACTGAAGCTTTCTTT	CASSPPGTATEAFF
few	TRBV10-1	TRBJ1-2	NA	TGCGCCAACAACGGAGGCTATGGCTACACCTTC	CANNGGYGYTF
NA	TRBV5-8	TRBJ2-5	NA	TGTGCCAGCAGCTTGGAGCGACTCACAGAGACCCAGTACTTC	CASSLERLTETQYF
few	TRBV10-3	TRBJ2-2	TRBD1	TGTGCCATCAGGGGGGACAGGCCGAACACCGGGGAGCTGTTTTTT	CAIRGDRPNTGELFF
NA	TRBV7-3	TRBJ1-1	NA	TGTGCCAGCAGCCCACTACCAAACACTGAAGCTTTCTTT	CASSPLPNTEAFF
NA	TRBV7-2	TRBJ2-3	NA	TGTGCCAGCAGCTTAGTTGCGGGGTATACCACAGATACGCAGTATTTT	CASSLVAGYTTDTQYF
NA	TRBV19	TRBJ2-7	NA	TGTGCCAGCGCATCACAGGGTTGGGACGAGCAGTACTTC	CASASQGWDEQYF
NA	TRBV3-1/TRBV3-2	TRBJ2-1	TRBD2	TGTGCCAGCAGCCAATACTGGGCTAGCGGGGCTCCTTCCTACAATGAGCAGTTCTTC	CASSQYWASGAPSYNEQFF
NA	TRBV7-2	TRBJ2-7	NA	TGTGCCAGCAGCTTAGGAGGAGCACCCATCGAGCAGTACTTC	CASSLGGAPIEQYF